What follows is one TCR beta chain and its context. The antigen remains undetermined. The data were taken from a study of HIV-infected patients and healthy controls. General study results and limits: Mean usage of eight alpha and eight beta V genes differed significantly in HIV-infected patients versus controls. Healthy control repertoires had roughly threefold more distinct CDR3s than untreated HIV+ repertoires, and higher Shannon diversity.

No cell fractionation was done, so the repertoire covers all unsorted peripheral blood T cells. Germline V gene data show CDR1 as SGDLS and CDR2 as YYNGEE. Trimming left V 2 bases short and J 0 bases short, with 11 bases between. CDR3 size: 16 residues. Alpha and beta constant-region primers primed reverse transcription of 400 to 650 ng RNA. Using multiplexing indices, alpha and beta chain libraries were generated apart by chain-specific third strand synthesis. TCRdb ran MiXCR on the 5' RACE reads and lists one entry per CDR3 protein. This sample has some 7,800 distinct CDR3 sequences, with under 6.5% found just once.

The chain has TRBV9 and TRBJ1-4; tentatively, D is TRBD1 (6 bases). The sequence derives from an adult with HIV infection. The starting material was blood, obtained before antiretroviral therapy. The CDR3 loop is CASSVRGRTTNEKLFF. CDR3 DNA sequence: TGTGCCAGCAGCGTCAGGGGCAGGACAACTAATGAAAAACTGTTTTTT.